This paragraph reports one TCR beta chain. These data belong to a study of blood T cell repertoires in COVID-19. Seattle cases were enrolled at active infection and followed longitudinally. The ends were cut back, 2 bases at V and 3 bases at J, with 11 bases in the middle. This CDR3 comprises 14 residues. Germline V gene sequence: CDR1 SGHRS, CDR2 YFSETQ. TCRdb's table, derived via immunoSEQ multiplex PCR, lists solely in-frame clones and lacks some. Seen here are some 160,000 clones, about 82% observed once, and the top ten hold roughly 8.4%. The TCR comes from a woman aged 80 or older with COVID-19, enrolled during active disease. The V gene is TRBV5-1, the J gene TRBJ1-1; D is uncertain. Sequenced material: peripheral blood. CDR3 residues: CASSFSGSDTEAFF. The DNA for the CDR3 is TGCGCCAGCAGCTTTTCGGGGAGCGACACTGAAGCTTTCTTT. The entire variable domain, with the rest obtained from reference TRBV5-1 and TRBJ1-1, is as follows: KAGVTQTPRYLIKTRGQQVTLSCSPISGHRSVSWYQQTPGQGLQFLFEYFSETQRNKGNFPGRFSGRQFSNSRSEMNVSTLELGDSALYLCASSFSGSDTEAFFGQGTRLTVV.